This TCR beta chain is from a study of OX40 agonist ivuxolimab in advanced cancers. About the study: People who had prior anti-PD-1, anti-PD-L1 or anti-CTLA-4 therapy could take part, and about 40% had some.

The CDR3 has 14 residues. Looked up from germline, CDR1 is LNHDA and CDR2 is SQIVND (reference sequence). The ends were cut back, 7 bases at V and 2 bases at J, with 12 bases in the middle. TCRdb keeps only in-frame clones here, not all; method: immunoSEQ multiplex PCR. The data show under 55,000 clones, about nine tenths seen once. The timepoints at which blood was sampled were baseline, cycle 4 day 1, and cycle 7 day 1. The TCR was taken from an adult with an advanced solid tumor such as melanoma, head and neck, liver or kidney cancer. This chain links TRBV19 with TRBJ1-3; D is possibly TRBD1 (5 bases). Sample: CD4+ or CD8+ T cells sorted from blood, taken in a trial of the OX40 agonist ivuxolimab. CDR3 sequence reads: CASKPTGTGNTIYF. CDR3 bases: TGTGCCAGTAAACCAACAGGTACTGGAAACACCATATATTTT.